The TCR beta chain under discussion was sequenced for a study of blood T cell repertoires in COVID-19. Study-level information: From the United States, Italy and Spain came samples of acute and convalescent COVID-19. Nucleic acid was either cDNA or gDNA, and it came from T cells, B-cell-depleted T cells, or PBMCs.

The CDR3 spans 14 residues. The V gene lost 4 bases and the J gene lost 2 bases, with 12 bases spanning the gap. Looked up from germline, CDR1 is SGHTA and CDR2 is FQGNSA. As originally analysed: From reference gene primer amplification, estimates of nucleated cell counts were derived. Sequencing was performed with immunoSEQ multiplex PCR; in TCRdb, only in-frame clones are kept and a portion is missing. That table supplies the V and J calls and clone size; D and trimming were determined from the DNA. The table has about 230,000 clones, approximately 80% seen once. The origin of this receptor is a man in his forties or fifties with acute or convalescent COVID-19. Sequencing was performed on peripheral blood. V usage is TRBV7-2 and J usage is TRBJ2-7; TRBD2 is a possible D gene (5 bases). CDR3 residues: CASSSSTGTYEQYF. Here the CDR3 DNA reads TGTGCCAGCAGCTCCAGTACGGGGACCTACGAGCAGTACTTC.